This record concerns one T cell receptor (beta chain) sequence. The antigen is undetermined. The sample is drawn from a study of blood T cells in healthy people across ages. The authors ran a second PCR of 7 to 11 cycles using a sample-barcoded 5' primer and a J-beta primer mix. Unique molecular identifiers of 12 random nucleotides labeled each cDNA. MiXCR was run by TCRdb on the 5' RACE reads, yielding one entry per CDR3 protein. The repertoire holds approximately 800,000 distinct CDR3 sequences, with roughly 25% as singletons. Whole-study findings and limits: Researchers report that TCR beta diversity correlated strongly with naive T cell percentage. Unsorted PBMCs prevented conclusive naive versus antigen-experienced comparison.

A further study also used this sample, focusing on T cells of mothers and their children.

The sequence was collected from a boy between 10 and 17 years old in good health. Sequencing input: blood.

CDR3 bases: TGCAGTGCTAGGGGGGCCTGGACCGGGGAGCTGTTTTTT. Translated: CSARGAWTGELFF. This chain joins TRBV20-1 and TRBJ2-2, with D possibly TRBD1 on 6 matching bases. In germline, CDR1 is DFQATT, CDR2 SNEGSKA (reference sequence). The CDR3 consists of 13 residues. Trimming removed 3 bases from V and 5 bases from J, with 10 bases in between.